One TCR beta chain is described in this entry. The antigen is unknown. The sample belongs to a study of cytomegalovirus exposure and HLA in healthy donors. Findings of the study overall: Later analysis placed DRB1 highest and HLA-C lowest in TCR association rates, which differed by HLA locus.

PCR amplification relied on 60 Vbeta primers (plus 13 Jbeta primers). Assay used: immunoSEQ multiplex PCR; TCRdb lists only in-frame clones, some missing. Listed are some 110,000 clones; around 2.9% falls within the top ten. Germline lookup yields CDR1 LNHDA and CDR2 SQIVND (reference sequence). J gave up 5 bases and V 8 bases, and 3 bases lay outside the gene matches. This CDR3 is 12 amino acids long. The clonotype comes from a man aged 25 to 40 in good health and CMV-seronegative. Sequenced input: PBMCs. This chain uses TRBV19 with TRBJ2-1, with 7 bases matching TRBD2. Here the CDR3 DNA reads TGTGCCAGTTCTAGCGGCGACAATGAGCAGTTCTTC. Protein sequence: CASSSGDNEQFF. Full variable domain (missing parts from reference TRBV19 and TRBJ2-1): DGGITQSPKYLFRKEGQNVTLSCEQNLNHDAMYWYRQDPGQGLRLIYYSQIVNDFQKGDIAEGYSVSREKKESFPLTVTSAQKNPTAFYLCASSSGDNEQFFGPGTRLTVL.